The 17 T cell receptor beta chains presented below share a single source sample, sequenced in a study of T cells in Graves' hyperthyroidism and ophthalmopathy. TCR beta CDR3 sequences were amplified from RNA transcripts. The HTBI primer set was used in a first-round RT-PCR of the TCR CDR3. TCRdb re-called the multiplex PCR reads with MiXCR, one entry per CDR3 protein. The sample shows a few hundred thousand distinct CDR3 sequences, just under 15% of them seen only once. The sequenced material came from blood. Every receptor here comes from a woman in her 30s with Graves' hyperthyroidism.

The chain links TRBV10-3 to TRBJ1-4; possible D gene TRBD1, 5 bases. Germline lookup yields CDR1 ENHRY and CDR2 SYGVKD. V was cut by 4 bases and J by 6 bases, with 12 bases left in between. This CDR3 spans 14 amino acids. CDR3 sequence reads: CAISAGRVDEKLFF. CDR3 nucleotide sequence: TGTGCCATCAGTGCGGGCAGGGTTGATGAAAAACTGTTTTTT.

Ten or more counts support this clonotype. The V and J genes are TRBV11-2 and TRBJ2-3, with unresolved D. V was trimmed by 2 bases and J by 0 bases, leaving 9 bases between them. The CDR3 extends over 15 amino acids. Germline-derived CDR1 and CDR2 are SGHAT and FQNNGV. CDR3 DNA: TGTGCCAGCAGCTTACAGGATTCTAGCACAGATACGCAGTATTTT. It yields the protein CASSLQDSSTDTQYF.

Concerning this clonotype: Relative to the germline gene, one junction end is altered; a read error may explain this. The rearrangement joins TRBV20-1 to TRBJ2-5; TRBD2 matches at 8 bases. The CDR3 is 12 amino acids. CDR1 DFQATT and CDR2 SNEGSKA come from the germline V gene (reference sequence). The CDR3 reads CGATSGEETQYF. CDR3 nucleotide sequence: TGCGGTGCTACTAGCGGTGAGGAGACCCAGTACTTC.

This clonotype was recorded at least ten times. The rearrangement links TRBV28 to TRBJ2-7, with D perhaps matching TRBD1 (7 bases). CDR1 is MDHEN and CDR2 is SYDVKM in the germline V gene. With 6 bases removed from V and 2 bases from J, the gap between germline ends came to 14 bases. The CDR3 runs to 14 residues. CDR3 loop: CASSSQGGTYEQYF. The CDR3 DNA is TGTGCCAGCAGCTCCCAGGGGGGAACCTACGAGCAGTACTTC.

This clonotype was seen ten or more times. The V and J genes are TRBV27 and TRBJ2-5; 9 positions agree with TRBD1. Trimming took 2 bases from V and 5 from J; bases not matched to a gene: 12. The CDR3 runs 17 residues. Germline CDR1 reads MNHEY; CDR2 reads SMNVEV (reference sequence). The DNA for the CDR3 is TGTGCCAGCAGTTTAAACCCCCGGGACAGGGTTCGGGAGACCCAGTACTTC. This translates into CASSLNPRDRVRETQYF.

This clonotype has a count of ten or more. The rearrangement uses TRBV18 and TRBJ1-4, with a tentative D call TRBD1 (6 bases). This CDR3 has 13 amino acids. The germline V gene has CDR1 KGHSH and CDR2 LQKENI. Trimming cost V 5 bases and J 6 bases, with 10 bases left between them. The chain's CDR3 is CASSWTDDEKLFF. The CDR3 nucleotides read TGTGCCAGCTCATGGACAGATGATGAAAAACTGTTTTTT.

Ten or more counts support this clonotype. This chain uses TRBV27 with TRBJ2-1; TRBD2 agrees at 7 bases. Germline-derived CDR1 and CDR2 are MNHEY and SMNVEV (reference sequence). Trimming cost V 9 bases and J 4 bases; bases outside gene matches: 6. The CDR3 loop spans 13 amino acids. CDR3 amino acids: CASRLAEYNEQFF. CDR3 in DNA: TGTGCCAGTAGGCTAGCGGAATACAATGAGCAGTTCTTC.

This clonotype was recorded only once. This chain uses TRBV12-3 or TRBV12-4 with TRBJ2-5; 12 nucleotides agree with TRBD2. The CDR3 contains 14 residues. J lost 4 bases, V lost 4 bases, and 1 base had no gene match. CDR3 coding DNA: TGTGCCAGCAGTTGGACTAGCGGGATAGAGACCCAGTACTTC. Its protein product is CASSWTSGIETQYF.

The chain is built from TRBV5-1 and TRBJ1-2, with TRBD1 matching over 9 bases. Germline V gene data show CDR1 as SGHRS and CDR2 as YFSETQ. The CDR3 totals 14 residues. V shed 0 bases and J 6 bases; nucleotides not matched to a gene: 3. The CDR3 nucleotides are TGCGCCAGCAGCTTGGAGGGACAGGGCGATGGCTACACCTTC. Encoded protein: CASSLEGQGDGYTF.

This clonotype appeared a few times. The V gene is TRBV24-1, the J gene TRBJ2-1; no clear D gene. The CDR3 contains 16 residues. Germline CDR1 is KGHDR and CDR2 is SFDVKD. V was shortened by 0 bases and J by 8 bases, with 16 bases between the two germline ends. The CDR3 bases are TGTGCCACCAGTGATTTGAAACGGGCTGGGGTTTATGAGCAGTTCTTC. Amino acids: CATSDLKRAGVYEQFF.

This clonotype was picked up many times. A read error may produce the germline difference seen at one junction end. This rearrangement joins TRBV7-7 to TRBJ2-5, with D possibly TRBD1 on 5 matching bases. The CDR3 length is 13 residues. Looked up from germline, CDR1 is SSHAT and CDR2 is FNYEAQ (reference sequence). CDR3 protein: CASRVQGSETQYF. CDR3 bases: TGTGCTAGCAGGGTGCAGGGTAGCGAGACCCAGTACTTC. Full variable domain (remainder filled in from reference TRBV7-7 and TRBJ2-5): GAGVSQSPRYKVTKRGQDVTLRCDPISSHATLYWYQQALGQGPEFLTYFNYEAQPDKSGLPSDRFSAERPEGSISTLTIQRTEQRDSAMYRCASRVQGSETQYFGPGTRLLVL.

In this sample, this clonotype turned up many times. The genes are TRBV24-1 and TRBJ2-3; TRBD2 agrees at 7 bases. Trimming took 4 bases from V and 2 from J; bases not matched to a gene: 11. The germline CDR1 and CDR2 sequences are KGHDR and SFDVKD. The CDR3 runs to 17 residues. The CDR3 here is CATSDPDFAGATDTQYF. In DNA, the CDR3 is TGTGCCACCAGTGACCCTGACTTTGCGGGAGCCACAGATACGCAGTATTTT.

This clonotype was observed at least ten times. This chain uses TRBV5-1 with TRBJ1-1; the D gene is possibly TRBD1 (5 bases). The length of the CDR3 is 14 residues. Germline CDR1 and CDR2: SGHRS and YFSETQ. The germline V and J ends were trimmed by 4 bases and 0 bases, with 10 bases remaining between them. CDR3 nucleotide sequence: TGCGCCAGCAGCGAAGACAGTATGAACACTGAAGCTTTCTTT. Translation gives CASSEDSMNTEAFF.

The CDR3 DNA reads TGTGCCAGCAGCCCGCCTAGCGGGGGAAACATTCAGTACTTC. Its protein product is CASSPPSGGNIQYF. The V gene is TRBV7-2, the J gene TRBJ2-4; the match to TRBD2 covers 10 bases. The J segment lost 6 bases and the V segment lost 5 bases, leaving 4 bases of the junction unmatched. CDR3 length: 14 amino acids. Germline loops: CDR1 SGHTA, CDR2 FQGNSA. Complete variable domain (other parts from reference TRBV7-2 and TRBJ2-4): GAGVSQSPSNKVTEKGKDVELRCDPISGHTALYWYRQSLGQGLEFLIYFQGNSAPDKSGLPSDRFSAERTGGSVSTLTIQRTQQEDSAVYLCASSPPSGGNIQYFGAGTRLSVL.

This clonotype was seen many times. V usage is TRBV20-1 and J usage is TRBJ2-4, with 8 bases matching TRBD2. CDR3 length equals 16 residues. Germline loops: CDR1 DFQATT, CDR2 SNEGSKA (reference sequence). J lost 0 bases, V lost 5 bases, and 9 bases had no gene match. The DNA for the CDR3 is TGCAGTGCTCCCGGGGGGGGGGTACTAGCCAAAAACATTCAGTACTTC. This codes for CSAPGGGVLAKNIQYF.

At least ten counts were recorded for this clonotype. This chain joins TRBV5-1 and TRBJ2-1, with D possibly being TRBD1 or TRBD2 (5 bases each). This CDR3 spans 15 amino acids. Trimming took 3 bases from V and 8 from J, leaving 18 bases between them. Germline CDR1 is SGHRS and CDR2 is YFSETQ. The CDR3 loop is CASSSPGPPRDEQFF. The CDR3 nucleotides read TGCGCCAGCAGCTCGCCGGGACCTCCGAGGGATGAGCAGTTCTTC.

CDR3 residues: CSARAGTGGRQETQYF. In DNA, the CDR3 is TGCAGTGCTAGAGCCGGGACAGGGGGTCGGCAAGAGACCCAGTACTTC. The chain has TRBV20-1 and TRBJ2-5; 11 bases agree with TRBD1. V lost 1 base to trimming and J lost 2 bases; unmatched junction nucleotides: 6. The germline V gene has CDR1 DFQATT and CDR2 SNEGSKA (reference sequence). The CDR3 has 16 residues.